This T cell receptor beta chain was recorded in a study of shared clonotypes between healthy human individuals. Study-wide points: Generation probabilities were higher for clonotypes shared across all four sorted-subset donors than for unshared ones.

Sequencing was performed with immunoSEQ multiplex PCR; in TCRdb, only in-frame clones are kept and a portion is missing. The sample lists 950,000 to 1,100,000 clones, around 78% occurring once. Germline V gene sequence: CDR1 SNHLY, CDR2 FYNNEI. CDR3 length equals 15 residues. V trimming: 6 bases; J trimming: 7 bases; junction bases outside the gene matches: 9. About this clone itself: Its target is unknown.

Donors, without exception, were Caucasian adults residing in Nashville, Tennessee. Sequencing was carried out using memory CD4+ T cells from PBMCs. Indicated subset: CD45RA-negative fraction. J is TRBJ1-4 and V is TRBV2; 9 bases agree with TRBD1. This clonotype was obtained from a man aged 18 to 35 in good health. Some clones in this sample may be carry-over from other donors' samples. CDR3 in DNA: TGTGCCAGCAGCGAGAACAGGGGGCGTATTGAAAAACTGTTTTTT. Protein product: CASSENRGRIEKLFF.